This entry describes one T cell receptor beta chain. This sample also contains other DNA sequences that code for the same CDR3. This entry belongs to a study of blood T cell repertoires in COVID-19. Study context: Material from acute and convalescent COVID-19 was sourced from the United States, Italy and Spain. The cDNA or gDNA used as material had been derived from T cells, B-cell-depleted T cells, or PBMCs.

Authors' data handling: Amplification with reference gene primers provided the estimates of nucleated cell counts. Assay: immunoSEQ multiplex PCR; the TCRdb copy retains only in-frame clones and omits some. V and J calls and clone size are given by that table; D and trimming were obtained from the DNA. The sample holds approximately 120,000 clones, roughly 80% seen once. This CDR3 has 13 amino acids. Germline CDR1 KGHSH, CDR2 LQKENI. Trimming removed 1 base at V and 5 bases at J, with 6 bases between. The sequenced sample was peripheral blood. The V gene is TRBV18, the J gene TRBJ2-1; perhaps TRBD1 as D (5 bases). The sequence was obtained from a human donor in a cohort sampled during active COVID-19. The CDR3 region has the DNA TGTGCCAGCTCACCACTCAGGGACAATGAGCAGTTCTTC. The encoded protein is CASSPLRDNEQFF.